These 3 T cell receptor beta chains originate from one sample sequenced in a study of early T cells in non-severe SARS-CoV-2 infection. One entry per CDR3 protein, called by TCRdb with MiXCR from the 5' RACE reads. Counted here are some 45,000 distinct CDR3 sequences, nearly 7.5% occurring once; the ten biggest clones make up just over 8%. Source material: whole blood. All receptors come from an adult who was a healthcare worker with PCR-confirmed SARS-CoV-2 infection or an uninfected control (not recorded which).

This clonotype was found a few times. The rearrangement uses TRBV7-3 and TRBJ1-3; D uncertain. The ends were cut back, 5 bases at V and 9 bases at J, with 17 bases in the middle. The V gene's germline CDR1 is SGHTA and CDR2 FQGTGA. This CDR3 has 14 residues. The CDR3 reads CASSRDIGSGTIYF. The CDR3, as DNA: TGTGCCAGCAGCCGGGATATCGGGTCCGGCACCATATATTTT.

CDR3 sequence reads: CASSEAGGRYGYTF. Written as DNA, the CDR3 is TGTGCCAGCAGTGAGGCAGGGGGGAGATATGGCTACACCTTC. The V gene is TRBV25-1, the J gene TRBJ1-2; 7 bases are shared with TRBD1. The CDR3 is 14 amino acids. V trimming: 3 bases; J trimming: 5 bases; junction bases outside the gene matches: 6. Germline-derived CDR1 and CDR2 are MGHDK and SYGVNS.

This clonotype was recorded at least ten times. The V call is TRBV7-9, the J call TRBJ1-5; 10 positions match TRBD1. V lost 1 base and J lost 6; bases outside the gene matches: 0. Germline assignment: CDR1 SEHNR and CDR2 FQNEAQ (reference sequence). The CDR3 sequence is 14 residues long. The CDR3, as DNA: TGTGCCAGCAGCTTAGGACAGGGGGCTCAGCCCCAGCATTTT. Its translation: CASSLGQGAQPQHF.